The 7 T cell receptor beta chains below come from one sample, sequenced in a study of T-cell memory formation after mild COVID-19. TCRdb independently ran MiXCR on the 5' RACE reads; one entry per CDR3 protein. The sample shows about 400,000 distinct CDR3 sequences, over 15% of them seen only once. The sample was PBMCs or a T cell subset sorted from them (not recorded which). The receptors shown here come from a man between 18 and 29 years old who had mild COVID-19 (a few samples of this study predate the infection). Cell type and time point are not known.

This clonotype has just one count. The genes are TRBV7-2 and TRBJ2-7, with 7 nucleotides matching TRBD1. Germline trimming cut 5 bases from V and 2 bases from J; bases unmatched to any gene: 6. The CDR3 length is 14 residues. Germline values: CDR1 SGHTA, CDR2 FQGNSA. DNA for the CDR3: TGTGCCAGCAGCCCATGGCAGGGGGCCTACGAGCAGTACTTC. Protein: CASSPWQGAYEQYF.

This clonotype was picked up a small number of times. The V call is TRBV27, the J call TRBJ1-2; D perhaps matches TRBD1 (5 bases). V lost 4 bases and J lost 4, with 16 bases in between. Germline V lookup: CDR1 MNHEY, CDR2 SMNVEV (reference sequence). CDR3 length: 15 amino acids. In nucleotides, the CDR3 is TGTGCCAGCAGTTCCGGTTCGGGGCCCCTCTATGGCTACACCTTC. It codes for CASSSGSGPLYGYTF.

There are a few counts of this clonotype. This chain joins TRBV14 and TRBJ1-1; no definite D call. The V and J ends lost 3 bases and 1 base respectively, with 6 bases between them. From germline, CDR1 is SGHDN and CDR2 FVKESK. The CDR3 length is 13 residues. CDR3 protein: CASSQRRNTEAFF. The DNA of the CDR3 is TGTGCCAGCAGCCAGAGGAGGAACACTGAAGCTTTCTTT.

The table lists this clonotype with a few counts. The CDR3 DNA sequence: TGTGCCAGCAGCTTAGATGACAGGGGGCTCCTCCACTTT. Amino acid sequence: CASSLDDRGLLHF. This chain links TRBV7-9 with TRBJ1-6; 10 nucleotides line up with TRBD1. Germline CDR1 is SEHNR and CDR2 is FQNEAQ (reference sequence). The CDR3 consists of 13 residues. J was trimmed by 15 bases and V by 1 base; bases with no gene match: 3.

This clonotype has just a few counts. The CDR3 DNA reads as TGTGCCACCGGGACAGGGGCATGGCCCCAGCATTTT. It specifies CATGTGAWPQHF. The V call is TRBV7-2, the J call TRBJ1-5, with TRBD1 identical over 10 bases. V was clipped by 10 bases and J by 9 bases; unmatched bases: 6. CDR3 length: 12 amino acids. Germline V lookup: CDR1 SGHTA, CDR2 FQGNSA.

In its sample, this clonotype was seen a few times. J is TRBJ2-3 and V is TRBV29-1; D remains ambiguous. V lost 4 bases and J 1 base, leaving 12 bases between the germline ends. Germline lookup yields CDR1 SQVTM and CDR2 ANQGSEA. This CDR3 spans 14 amino acids. The CDR3 DNA reads TGCAGCGTTGCTCTGCGCCTGGGCACAGATACGCAGTATTTT. Amino acid sequence: CSVALRLGTDTQYF.

V usage is TRBV2 and J usage is TRBJ2-3; weak D call: TRBD2 (6 bases). Germline V lookup: CDR1 SNHLY, CDR2 FYNNEI. The V end was cut by 7 bases, the J end by 0 bases, with 11 bases between. This CDR3 spans 14 amino acids. The DNA of the CDR3 is TGTGCCAGCATGGGCGGGGTCAGCACAGATACGCAGTATTTT. Protein product: CASMGGVSTDTQYF. Based on the CDR3 plus reference TRBV2 and TRBJ2-3, the full variable domain is EPEVTQTPSHQVTQMGQEVILRCVPISNHLYFYWYRQILGQKVEFLVSFYNNEISEKSEIFDDQFSVERPDGSNFTLKIRSTKLEDSAMYFCASMGGVSTDTQYFGPGTRLTVL.